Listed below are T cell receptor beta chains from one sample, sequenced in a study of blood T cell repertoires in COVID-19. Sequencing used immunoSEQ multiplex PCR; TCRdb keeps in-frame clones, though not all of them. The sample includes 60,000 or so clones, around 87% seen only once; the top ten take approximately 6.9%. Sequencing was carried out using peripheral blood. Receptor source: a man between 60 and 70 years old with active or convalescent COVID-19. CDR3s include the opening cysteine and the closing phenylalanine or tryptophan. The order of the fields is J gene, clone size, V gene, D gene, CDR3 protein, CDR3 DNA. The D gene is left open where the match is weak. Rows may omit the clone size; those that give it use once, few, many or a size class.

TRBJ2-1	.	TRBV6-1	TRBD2	CASSEARLAGNSYNEQFF	TGTGCCAGCAGTGAAGCTCGACTAGCGGGAAACTCCTACAATGAGCAGTTCTTC
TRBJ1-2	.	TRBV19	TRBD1	CASTRQGDGYTF	TGTGCCAGTACCCGACAGGGAGATGGCTACACCTTC
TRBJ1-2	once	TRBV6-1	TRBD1	CASSEYAGGFNYGYTF	TGTGCCAGCAGTGAATACGCAGGGGGCTTCAACTATGGCTACACCTTC
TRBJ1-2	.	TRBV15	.	CATSITGLDYGYTF	TGTGCCACCAGTATCACAGGGTTAGACTATGGCTACACCTTC
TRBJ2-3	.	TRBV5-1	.	CASSLGSGAGTDTQYF	TGCGCCAGCAGCTTGGGTTCGGGAGCCGGCACAGATACGCAGTATTTT
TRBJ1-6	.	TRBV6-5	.	CASSYSQGGQPLHF	TGTGCCAGCAGTTACTCTCAGGGTGGGCAACCCCTCCACTTT
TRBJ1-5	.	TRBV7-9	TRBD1	CASSSQGNQPQHF	TGTGCCAGCAGCTCACAGGGGAATCAGCCCCAGCATTTT
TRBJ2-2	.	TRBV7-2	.	CASSLVATGELFF	TGTGCCAGCAGCTTAGTGGCCACCGGGGAGCTGTTTTTT
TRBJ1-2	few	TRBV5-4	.	CASSLGSSYGYTF	TGTGCCAGCAGCTTGGGCTCCAGTTATGGCTACACCTTC
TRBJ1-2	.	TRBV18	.	CASSPGLQDGYTF	TGTGCCAGCTCACCAGGACTCCAGGATGGCTACACCTTC
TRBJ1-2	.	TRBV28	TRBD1	CASSGVGTGKSYGYTF	TGTGCCAGCAGTGGTGTCGGGACAGGGAAGTCCTATGGCTACACCTTC
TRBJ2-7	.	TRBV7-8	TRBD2	CASSLVGGAYEQYF	TGTGCCAGCAGCTTAGTCGGGGGGGCTTACGAGCAGTACTTC
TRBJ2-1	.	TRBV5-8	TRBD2	CASSLRQPGLAGYEQFF	TGTGCCAGCAGCTTGCGGCAACCGGGACTAGCGGGATATGAGCAGTTCTTC
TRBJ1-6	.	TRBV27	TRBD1	CASSLSTGGDSPLHF	TGTGCCAGCAGTTTATCCACAGGGGGGGATTCACCCCTCCACTTT
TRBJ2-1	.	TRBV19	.	CASSIRRGRYNEQFF	TGTGCCAGTAGTATTCGGCGGGGGCGATACAATGAGCAGTTCTTC
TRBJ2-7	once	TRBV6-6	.	CASSYGGSNSYEQYF	TGTGCCAGCAGTTACGGGGGGAGTAACTCCTACGAGCAGTACTTC
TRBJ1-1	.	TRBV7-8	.	CASSSPTGRVNTEAFF	TGTGCCAGCAGCTCTCCTACAGGGCGGGTGAACACTGAAGCTTTCTTT
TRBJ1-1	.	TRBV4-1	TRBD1	CASSQSKTGMNTEAFF	TGCGCCAGCAGCCAATCGAAGACAGGGATGAACACTGAAGCTTTCTTT
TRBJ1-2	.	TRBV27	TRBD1	CASSLRTGAVYGYTF	TGTGCCAGCAGTTTAAGGACAGGAGCGGTCTATGGCTACACCTTC
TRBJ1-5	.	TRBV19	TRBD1	CASSTRTGGHQPQHF	TGTGCCAGTAGTACCAGGACAGGGGGGCATCAGCCCCAGCATTTT
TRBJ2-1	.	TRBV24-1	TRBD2	CATSDLLAGGPLNEQFF	TGTGCCACCAGTGATTTACTAGCGGGAGGGCCTCTCAATGAGCAGTTCTTC
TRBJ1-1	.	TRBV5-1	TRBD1	CASSPGTGITEAFF	TGCGCCAGCAGCCCTGGGACAGGGATTACTGAAGCTTTCTTT
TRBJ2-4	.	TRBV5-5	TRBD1	CASSYEGQGVNIQYF	TGTGCCAGCAGCTATGAAGGACAGGGGGTAAACATTCAGTACTTC
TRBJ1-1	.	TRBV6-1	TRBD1	CASSAPSGQGKTEAFF	TGTGCCAGCAGTGCCCCGTCGGGACAGGGTAAGACTGAAGCTTTCTTT
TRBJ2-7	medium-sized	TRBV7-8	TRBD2	CASSRLRGGYEQYF	TGTGCCAGCAGCCGGCTGCGGGGGGGTTACGAGCAGTACTTC
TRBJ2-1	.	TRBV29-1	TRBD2	CSVPGLAMGQFF	TGCAGCGTACCCGGACTAGCCATGGGGCAGTTCTTC
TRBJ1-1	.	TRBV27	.	CASSLLLNTEAFF	TGTGCCAGCAGTTTACTACTGAACACTGAAGCTTTCTTT
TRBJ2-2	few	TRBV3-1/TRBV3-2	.	CASSQGGDTGELFF	TGTGCCAGCAGCCAAGGGGGGGACACCGGGGAGCTGTTTTTT
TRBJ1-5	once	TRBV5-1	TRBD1	CASSLEGASNQPQHF	TGCGCCAGCAGCTTGGAGGGGGCGAGCAATCAGCCCCAGCATTTT
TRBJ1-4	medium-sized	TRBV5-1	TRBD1	CASSLGQGAEKLFF	TGCGCCAGCAGCTTGGGACAGGGTGCTGAAAAACTGTTTTTT
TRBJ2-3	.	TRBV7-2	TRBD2	CASSFTGGSDTQYF	TGTGCCAGCAGCTTTACCGGGGGGTCAGATACGCAGTATTTT
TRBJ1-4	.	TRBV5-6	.	CASSFGQGYEKLFF	TGTGCCAGCAGCTTTGGGCAGGGGTACGAAAAACTGTTTTTT
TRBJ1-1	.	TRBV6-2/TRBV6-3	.	CASSRQFMNTEAFF	TGTGCCAGCAGTCGACAGTTTATGAACACTGAAGCTTTCTTT
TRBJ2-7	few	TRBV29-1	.	CSGADSRHEQYF	TGCAGCGGGGCGGACAGTCGTCACGAGCAGTACTTC
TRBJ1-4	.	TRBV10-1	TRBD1	CASSESPDRGGNEKLFF	TGCGCCAGCAGTGAGTCCCCCGACAGGGGTGGTAATGAAAAACTGTTTTTT
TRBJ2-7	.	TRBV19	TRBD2	CASSIGDLAGGSYEQYF	TGTGCCAGTAGTATAGGGGACCTAGCGGGGGGCTCCTACGAGCAGTACTTC
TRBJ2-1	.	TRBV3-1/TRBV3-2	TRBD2	CASSQGTRASGYNEQFF	TGTGCCAGCAGCCAGGGCACTCGGGCTAGCGGCTACAATGAGCAGTTCTTC
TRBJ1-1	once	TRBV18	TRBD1	CASSPGQGSPEAFF	TGTGCCAGCTCACCTGGACAGGGGTCCCCTGAAGCTTTCTTT
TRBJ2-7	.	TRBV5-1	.	CASSLMGPGYEQYF	TGCGCCAGCAGCCTAATGGGTCCGGGGTACGAGCAGTACTTC
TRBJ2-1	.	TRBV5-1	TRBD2	CASSLGLADYNEQFF	TGCGCCAGCAGCTTGGGCCTAGCGGACTACAATGAGCAGTTCTTC
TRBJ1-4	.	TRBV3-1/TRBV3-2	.	CASSQSTGINEKLFF	TGTGCCAGCAGCCAATCTACAGGGATAAATGAAAAACTGTTTTTT
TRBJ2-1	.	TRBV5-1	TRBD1	CASSLDGTGNNEQFF	TGCGCCAGCAGCTTGGACGGGACAGGCAACAATGAGCAGTTCTTC
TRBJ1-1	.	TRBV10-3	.	CATGPGNGLVAFF	TGTGCCACCGGACCCGGGAATGGTCTGGTGGCTTTCTTT
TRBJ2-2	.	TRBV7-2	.	CASSLGGRWSGELFF	TGTGCCAGCAGCTTGGGGGGAAGGTGGTCCGGGGAGCTGTTTTTT
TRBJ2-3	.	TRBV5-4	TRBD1	CASSPNRGVDTQYF	TGTGCCAGCAGCCCAAACAGGGGAGTAGATACGCAGTATTTT
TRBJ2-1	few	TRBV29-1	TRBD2	CSVVRLAGTNSYNEQFF	TGCAGCGTTGTAAGGCTAGCGGGGACGAACTCCTACAATGAGCAGTTCTTC
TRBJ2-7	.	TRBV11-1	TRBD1	CASSRVGDRSSYEQYF	TGTGCCAGCTCCCGGGTCGGGGACAGGAGCTCCTACGAGCAGTACTTC
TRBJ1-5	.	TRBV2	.	CASRAEGNQPQHF	TGTGCCAGCAGGGCGGAGGGGAATCAGCCCCAGCATTTT
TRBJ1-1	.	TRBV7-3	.	CASSAERGGAFF	TGTGCCAGCAGCGCGGAGAGAGGGGGAGCTTTCTTT
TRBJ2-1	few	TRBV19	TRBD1	CASSARPKGDRGRNEQFF	TGTGCCAGTAGTGCGCGGCCCAAGGGGGACAGGGGAAGGAATGAGCAGTTCTTC